These T cell receptor beta chains were read from a single sample in a study of T cell responses to AZD1222 COVID-19 vaccine. Clones were read by immunoSEQ multiplex PCR, and TCRdb kept only the in-frame ones, dropping some. The sample lists 100,000 or so clones, 86% occurring once. Sequenced material: peripheral blood, taken on day 0 of AZD1222 vaccination. The receptors derive from an adult in good health. Both conserved end residues are part of each CDR3. Fields, in order: V gene, J gene, CDR3 protein.

TRBV19	TRBJ1-2	CASSSTANYGYTF
TRBV7-7	TRBJ2-1	CASSSATSGSEQFF
TRBV27	TRBJ1-5	CASSHPPGYSNQPQHF
TRBV3-1/TRBV3-2	TRBJ1-1	CASSQEGGVRTEAFF
TRBV27	TRBJ2-1	CASSLGSGSSVEQFF
TRBV5-1	TRBJ2-5	CASSSTLGQGQETQYF
TRBV2	TRBJ1-2	CAEGRREYGYTF
TRBV5-4	TRBJ2-5	CASSLGLAGDGETQYF
TRBV6-2/TRBV6-3	TRBJ1-4	CASSYWNGGEKLFF
TRBV5-6	TRBJ1-1	CASSLRGGTEAFF
TRBV27	TRBJ1-6	CASSFNRNNSPLHF
TRBV5-4	TRBJ2-3	CASSFRLAGVDTQYF
TRBV7-3	TRBJ1-2	CASSLGANYGYTF
TRBV14	TRBJ2-3	CASSQGYGQYF
TRBV5-1	TRBJ2-1	CASSWGPGPIREGSYNEQFF
TRBV7-9	TRBJ1-6	CASSGDRGNSPLHF
TRBV19	TRBJ2-7	CASSTGVDYEQYF
TRBV6-5	TRBJ2-1	CASSYSRDGFEQFF
TRBV4-2	TRBJ2-1	CASSQEEGLGGSYNEQFF
TRBV28	TRBJ1-2	CASSFQGSYGYTF
TRBV3-1/TRBV3-2	TRBJ1-5	CASSPDRVQPQHF
TRBV5-4	TRBJ2-1	CASSLRAGGPVEQFF
TRBV3-1/TRBV3-2	TRBJ1-4	CASSQVLTGGEKLFF
TRBV5-4	TRBJ1-4	CASSPDRATNEKLFF
TRBV5-1	TRBJ2-2	CASSPGTTGELFF
TRBV7-2	TRBJ2-2	CASSSTSGSAVGTGELFF
TRBV5-1	TRBJ2-2	CASSLFPSGRGGELFF
TRBV11-3	TRBJ1-4	CASSRGGEGEKLFF
TRBV30	TRBJ2-6	CAWEVTGANVLTF
TRBV11-2	TRBJ2-7	CASSAGVKQYF
TRBV28	TRBJ2-3	CASSPGTSGRTDTQYF